Below, 6 T cell receptor beta chains from the same sample are listed, as sequenced in a study of brain T cells in children with intractable seizures. Assay: immunoSEQ multiplex PCR; the TCRdb copy retains only in-frame clones and omits some. The repertoire consists of a few hundred thousand clones, with approximately 93% occurring once and the leading ten covering 5% to 7%. Time point reported: blood from clinic visit 5 months post-surgery; TSC patient then seizure free. The material sequenced was peripheral blood, taken less than 6 months after surgery. The receptors shown here come from a boy under two years old with tuberous sclerosis and intractable seizures.

This sequence joins TRBV5-1 and TRBJ2-5, with D perhaps given as TRBD1 or TRBD2 (6 bases each). The ends were cut back, 1 base at V and 5 bases at J, with 15 bases in the middle. Germline assignment: CDR1 SGHRS and CDR2 YFSETQ. The CDR3 spans 15 residues. The CDR3 DNA reads TGCGCCAGCAGCTTGAATGCGGGAAGGGGGGAGACCCAGTACTTC. As protein: CASSLNAGRGETQYF.

Written as DNA, the CDR3 is TGTGCCTGGAGCAGGCAAGGAAGCTCTGGAAACACCATATATTTT. Translated: CAWSRQGSSGNTIYF. The chain combines TRBV30 with TRBJ1-3, with D unresolved. The length of the CDR3 is 15 residues. V shed 3 bases and J shed 0 bases, with 12 bases lying between them. Germline loops: CDR1 GTSNPN, CDR2 SVGIG (reference sequence).

V is TRBV6-5 and J is TRBJ1-5, with unresolved D. The V gene lost 6 bases and the J gene lost 4 bases, with 10 bases spanning the gap. Germline V gives CDR1 MNHEY, CDR2 SVGAGI. The CDR3 is made up of 13 amino acids. CDR3 sequence reads: CASRDDSNQPQHF. Written as DNA, the CDR3 is TGTGCCAGCAGAGATGACTCAAATCAGCCCCAGCATTTT.

This clone occurred once. This rearrangement joins TRBV6-6 to TRBJ2-2; D not certain. Trimming pared 7 bases from V and 5 bases from J, leaving 14 bases between. Germline CDR1 is MNHNY and CDR2 is SVGAGI (reference sequence). This CDR3 is built from 14 residues. As DNA, the CDR3 is TGTGCCAGCACTCCAGAAGCTTTGACCGGGGAGCTGTTTTTT. This translates into CASTPEALTGELFF.

V usage is TRBV16 and J usage is TRBJ1-6; D remains unclear. With 1 base removed from V and 0 bases from J, the gap between germline ends came to 7 bases. The CDR3 extends over 16 amino acids. Germline V gene sequence: CDR1 KGHSY, CDR2 FQNENV. The CDR3 DNA reads TGTGCCAGCAGCCAATGGAAGAGCTCCTATAATTCACCCCTCCACTTT. It encodes CASSQWKSSYNSPLHF.

This chain joins TRBV19 and TRBJ2-3; the match to TRBD2 covers 8 bases. Trimming at V came to 5 bases and at J to 1 base, leaving 2 bases not matched to a gene. This CDR3 spans 14 amino acids. Per germline, CDR1 LNHDA and CDR2 SQIVND (reference sequence). The CDR3 region is CASSLGRGTDTQYF. The CDR3 DNA sequence: TGTGCCAGTAGTCTCGGGAGGGGCACAGATACGCAGTATTTT.